This TCR beta chain was obtained from a study of T cells expressing NK-cell markers. Study context: Sorted CD3+CD56+NKG2C+, CD3+CD56+NKG2C- and CD3+CD56-NKG2C+ T-cell subsets were beta-chain profiled. Just one sequenced donor of eight was HCMV-seronegative, while seven were seropositive.

5'RACE template switching built TCR beta cDNA with unique molecular identifiers. No DNA is given; TCRdb re-called the 5' RACE reads and lists each CDR3 protein once. The repertoire table contains some 600,000 distinct CDR3 sequences. General observations from the study: One observes that, in a handful of donors, these clonotypes were also the leading ones within the CD3+CD56-NKG2C+ fraction.

CDR1 and CDR2 (germline): MNHEY, SVGAGI. This CDR3 is 15 amino acids long. As to this clonotype: Its antigen is as yet unknown.

Sequenced input: blood T cells: a sorted CD56 or NKG2C T cell subset, CD4+ or CD8+ T cells, or bulk PBMC T cells (not recorded which). The receptor was derived from a man aged 18 to 30 in good health. The rearrangement joins TRBV6-5 to TRBJ2-1; the TRBD1 assignment by TCRdb is unverifiable without DNA. The CDR3 sequence is CASIPNWDADNEQFF.